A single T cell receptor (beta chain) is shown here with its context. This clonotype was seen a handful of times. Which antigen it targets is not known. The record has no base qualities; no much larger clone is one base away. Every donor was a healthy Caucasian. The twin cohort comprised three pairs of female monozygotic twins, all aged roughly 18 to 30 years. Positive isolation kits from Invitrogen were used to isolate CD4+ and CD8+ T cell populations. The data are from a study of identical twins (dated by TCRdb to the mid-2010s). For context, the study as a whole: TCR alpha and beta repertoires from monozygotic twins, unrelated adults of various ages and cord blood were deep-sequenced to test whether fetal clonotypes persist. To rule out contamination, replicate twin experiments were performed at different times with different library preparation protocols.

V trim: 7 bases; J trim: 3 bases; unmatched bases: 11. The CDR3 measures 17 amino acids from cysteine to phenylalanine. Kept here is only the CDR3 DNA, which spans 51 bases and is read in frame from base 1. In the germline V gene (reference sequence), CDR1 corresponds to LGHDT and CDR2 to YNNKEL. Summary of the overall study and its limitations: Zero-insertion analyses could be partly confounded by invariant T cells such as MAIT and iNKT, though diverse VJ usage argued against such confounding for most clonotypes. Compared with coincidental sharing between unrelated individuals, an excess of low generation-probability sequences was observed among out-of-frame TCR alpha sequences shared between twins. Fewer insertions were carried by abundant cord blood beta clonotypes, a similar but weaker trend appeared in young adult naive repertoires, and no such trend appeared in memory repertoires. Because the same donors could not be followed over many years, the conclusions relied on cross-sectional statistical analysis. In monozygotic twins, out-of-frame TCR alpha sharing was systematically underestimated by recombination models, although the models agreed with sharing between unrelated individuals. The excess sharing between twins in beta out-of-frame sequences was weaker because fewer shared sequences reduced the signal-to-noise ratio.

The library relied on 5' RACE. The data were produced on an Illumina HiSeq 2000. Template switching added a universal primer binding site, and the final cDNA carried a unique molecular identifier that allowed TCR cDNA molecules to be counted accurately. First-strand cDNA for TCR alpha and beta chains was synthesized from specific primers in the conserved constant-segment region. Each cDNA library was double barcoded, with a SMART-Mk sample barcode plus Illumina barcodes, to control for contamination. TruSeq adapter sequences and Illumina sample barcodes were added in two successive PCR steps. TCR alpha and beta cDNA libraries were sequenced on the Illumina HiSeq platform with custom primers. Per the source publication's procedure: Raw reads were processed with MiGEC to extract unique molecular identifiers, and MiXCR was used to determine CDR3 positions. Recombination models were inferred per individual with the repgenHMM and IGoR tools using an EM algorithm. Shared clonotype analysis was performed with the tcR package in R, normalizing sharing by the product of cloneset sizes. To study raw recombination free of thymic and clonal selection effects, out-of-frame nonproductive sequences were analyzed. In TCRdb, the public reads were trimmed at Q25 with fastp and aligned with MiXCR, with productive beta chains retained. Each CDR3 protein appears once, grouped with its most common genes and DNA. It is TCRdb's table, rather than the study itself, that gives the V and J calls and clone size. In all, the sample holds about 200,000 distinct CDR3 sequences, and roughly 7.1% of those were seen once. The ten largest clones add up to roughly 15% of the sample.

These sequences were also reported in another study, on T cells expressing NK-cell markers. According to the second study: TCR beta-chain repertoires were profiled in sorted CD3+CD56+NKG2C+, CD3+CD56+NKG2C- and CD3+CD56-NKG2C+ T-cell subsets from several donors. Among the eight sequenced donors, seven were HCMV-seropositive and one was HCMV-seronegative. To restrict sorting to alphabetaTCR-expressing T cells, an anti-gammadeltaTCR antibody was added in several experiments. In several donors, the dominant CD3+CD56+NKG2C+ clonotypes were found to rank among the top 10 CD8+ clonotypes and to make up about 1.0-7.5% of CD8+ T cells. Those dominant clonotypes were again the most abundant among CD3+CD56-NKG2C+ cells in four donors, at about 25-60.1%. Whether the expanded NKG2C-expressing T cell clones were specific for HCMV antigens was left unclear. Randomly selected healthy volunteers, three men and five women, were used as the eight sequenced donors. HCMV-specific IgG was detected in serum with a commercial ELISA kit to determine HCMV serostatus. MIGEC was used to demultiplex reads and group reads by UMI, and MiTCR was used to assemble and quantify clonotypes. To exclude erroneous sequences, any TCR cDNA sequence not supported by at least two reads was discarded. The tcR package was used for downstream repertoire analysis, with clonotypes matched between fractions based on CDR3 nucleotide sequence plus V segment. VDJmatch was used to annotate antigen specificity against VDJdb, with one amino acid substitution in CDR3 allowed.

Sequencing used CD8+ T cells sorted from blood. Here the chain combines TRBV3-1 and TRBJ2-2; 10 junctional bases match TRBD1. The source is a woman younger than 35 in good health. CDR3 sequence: CASTPRWDRGHTGELFF. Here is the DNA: TGTGCCAGCACCCCTCGGTGGGACAGGGGACACACCGGGGAGCTGTTTTTT.